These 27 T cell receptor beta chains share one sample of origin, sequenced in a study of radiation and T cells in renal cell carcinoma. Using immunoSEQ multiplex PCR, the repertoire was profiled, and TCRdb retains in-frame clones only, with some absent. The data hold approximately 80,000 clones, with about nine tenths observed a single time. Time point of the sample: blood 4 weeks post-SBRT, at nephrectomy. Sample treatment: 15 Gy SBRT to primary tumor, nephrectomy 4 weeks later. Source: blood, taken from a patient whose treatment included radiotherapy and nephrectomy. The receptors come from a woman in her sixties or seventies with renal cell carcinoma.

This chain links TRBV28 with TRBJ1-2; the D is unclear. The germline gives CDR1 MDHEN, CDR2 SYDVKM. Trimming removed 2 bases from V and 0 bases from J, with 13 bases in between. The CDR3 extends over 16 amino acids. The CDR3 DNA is TGTGCCAGCAGTTTAGGTTCGCGGACTACTAACTATGGCTACACCTTC. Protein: CASSLGSRTTNYGYTF.

This chain's CDR3 is CASSSGTNYNSPLHF. In DNA form, the CDR3 reads TGCGCCAGCAGCTCCGGGACAAATTATAATTCACCCCTCCACTTT. The V gene is TRBV5-1, the J gene TRBJ1-6; D possibly corresponds to TRBD1 (6 bases). Germline assignment: CDR1 SGHRS and CDR2 YFSETQ. Trimming took off 3 bases at V and 4 bases at J, with 11 bases between the two ends. The CDR3 is 15 residues long.

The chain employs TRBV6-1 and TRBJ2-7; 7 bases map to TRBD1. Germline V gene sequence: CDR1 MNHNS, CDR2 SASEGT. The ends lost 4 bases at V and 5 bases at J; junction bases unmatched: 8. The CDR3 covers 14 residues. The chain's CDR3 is CASSGETGRNEQYF. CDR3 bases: TGTGCCAGCAGTGGGGAGACAGGGAGAAACGAGCAGTACTTC.

CDR3 region: CASTGGLTAFF. CDR3 nucleotides: TGTGCCAGCACCGGAGGATTGACAGCTTTCTTT. V usage is TRBV28 and J usage is TRBJ1-1; unclear D gene. Germline-derived CDR1 and CDR2 are MDHEN and SYDVKM. V lost 7 bases to trimming and J lost 10 bases, with 13 bases between them. The CDR3 totals 11 residues.

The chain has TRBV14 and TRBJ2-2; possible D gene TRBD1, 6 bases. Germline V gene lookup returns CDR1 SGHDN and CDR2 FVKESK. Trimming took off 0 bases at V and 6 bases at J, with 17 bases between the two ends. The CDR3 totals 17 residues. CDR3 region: CASSQELEVGAAGELFF. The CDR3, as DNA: TGTGCCAGCAGCCAAGAATTAGAAGTGGGGGCCGCCGGGGAGCTGTTTTTT. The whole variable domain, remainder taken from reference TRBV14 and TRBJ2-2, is EAGVTQFPSHSVIEKGQTVTLRCDPISGHDNLYWYRRVMGKEIKFLLHFVKESKQDESGMPNNRFLAERTGGTYSTLKVQPAELEDSGVYFCASSQELEVGAAGELFFGEGSRLTVL.

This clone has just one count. The CDR3 loop reads CATSRGGVGRGKVGYTF. CDR3 in DNA: TGTGCCACCAGCAGAGGGGGTGTTGGTAGGGGAAAGGTTGGCTACACCTTC. This rearrangement joins TRBV15 to TRBJ1-2; maybe TRBD1 (5 bases). The CDR3 has 17 residues. Per the germline V gene, CDR1 is LNHNV and CDR2 is YYDKDF (reference sequence). V lost 1 base to trimming and J lost 7 bases, with 22 bases between them.

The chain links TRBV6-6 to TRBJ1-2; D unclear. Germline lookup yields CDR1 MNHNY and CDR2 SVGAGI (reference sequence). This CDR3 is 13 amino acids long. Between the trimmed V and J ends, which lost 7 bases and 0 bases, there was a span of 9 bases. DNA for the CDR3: TGTGCCAGCACCTTAACTACTAACTATGGCTACACCTTC. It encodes CASTLTTNYGYTF.

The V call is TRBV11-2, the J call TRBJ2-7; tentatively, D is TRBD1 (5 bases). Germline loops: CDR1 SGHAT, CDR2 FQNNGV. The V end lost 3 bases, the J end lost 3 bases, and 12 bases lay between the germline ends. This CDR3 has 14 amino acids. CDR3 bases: TGTGCCAGCAGCTTGGTCCGACAGAACTACGAGCAGTACTTC. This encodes CASSLVRQNYEQYF.

The CDR3 nucleotides are TGTGCCAGCAGCTTCCGTATGGACAGTCGGGGATATGGCTACACCTTC. Encoded protein: CASSFRMDSRGYGYTF. The rearrangement uses TRBV5-8 and TRBJ1-2; TRBD1 is a possible D gene (6 bases). Deletions cut 2 bases from V and 5 bases from J, with 19 bases between. The CDR3 loop spans 16 amino acids. Germline V gene lookup returns CDR1 SGHTS and CDR2 YDEGEE.

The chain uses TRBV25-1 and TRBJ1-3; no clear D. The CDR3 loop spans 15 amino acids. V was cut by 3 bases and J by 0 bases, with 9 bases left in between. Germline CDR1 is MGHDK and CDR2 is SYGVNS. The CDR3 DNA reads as TGTGCCAGCAGTGATAAGGTTTTCTCTGGAAACACCATATATTTT. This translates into CASSDKVFSGNTIYF.

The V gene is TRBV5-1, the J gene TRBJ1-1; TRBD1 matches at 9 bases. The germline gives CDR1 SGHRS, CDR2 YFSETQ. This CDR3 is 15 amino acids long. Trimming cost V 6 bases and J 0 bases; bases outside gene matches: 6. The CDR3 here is CASTRTGAMNTEAFF. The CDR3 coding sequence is TGCGCCAGCACCCGGACAGGGGCTATGAACACTGAAGCTTTCTTT.

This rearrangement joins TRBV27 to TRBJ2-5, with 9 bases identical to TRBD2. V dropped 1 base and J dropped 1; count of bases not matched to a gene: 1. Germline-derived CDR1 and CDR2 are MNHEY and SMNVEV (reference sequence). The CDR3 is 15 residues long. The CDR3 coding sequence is TGTGCCAGCAGTTTATTGCGGGGGGGCCAAGAGACCCAGTACTTC. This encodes CASSLLRGGQETQYF.

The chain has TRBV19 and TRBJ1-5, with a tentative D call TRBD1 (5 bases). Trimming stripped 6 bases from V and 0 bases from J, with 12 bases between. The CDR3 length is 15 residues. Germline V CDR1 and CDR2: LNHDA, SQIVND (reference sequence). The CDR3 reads CASREGPYSNQPQHF. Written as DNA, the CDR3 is TGTGCCAGTAGGGAGGGACCGTATAGCAATCAGCCCCAGCATTTT.

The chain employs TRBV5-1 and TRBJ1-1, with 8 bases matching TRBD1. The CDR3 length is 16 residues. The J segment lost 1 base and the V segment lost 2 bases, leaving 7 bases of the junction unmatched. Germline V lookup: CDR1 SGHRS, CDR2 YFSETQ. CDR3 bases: TGCGCCAGCAGCTTTGCGACAGGGGTACCGAACACTGAAGCTTTCTTT. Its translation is CASSFATGVPNTEAFF. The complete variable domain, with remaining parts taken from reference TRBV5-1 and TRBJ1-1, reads KAGVTQTPRYLIKTRGQQVTLSCSPISGHRSVSWYQQTPGQGLQFLFEYFSETQRNKGNFPGRFSGRQFSNSRSEMNVSTLELGDSALYLCASSFATGVPNTEAFFGQGTRLTVV.

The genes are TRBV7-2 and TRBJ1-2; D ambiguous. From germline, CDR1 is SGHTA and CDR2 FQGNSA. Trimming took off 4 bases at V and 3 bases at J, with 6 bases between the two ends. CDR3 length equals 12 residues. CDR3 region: CASSSGYYGYTF. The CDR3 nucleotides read TGTGCCAGCAGCTCCGGATACTATGGCTACACCTTC.

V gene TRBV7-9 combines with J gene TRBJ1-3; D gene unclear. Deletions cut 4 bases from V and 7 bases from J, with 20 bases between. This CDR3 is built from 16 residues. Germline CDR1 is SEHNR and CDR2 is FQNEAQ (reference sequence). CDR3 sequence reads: CASSSAFGVRGNTIYF. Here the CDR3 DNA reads TGTGCCAGCAGCTCCGCCTTTGGGGTCCGAGGCAACACCATATATTTT.

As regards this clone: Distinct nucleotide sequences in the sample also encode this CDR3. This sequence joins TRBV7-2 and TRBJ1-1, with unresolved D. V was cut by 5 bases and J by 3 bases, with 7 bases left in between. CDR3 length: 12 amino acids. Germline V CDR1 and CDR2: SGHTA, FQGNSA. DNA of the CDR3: TGTGCCAGCAGCCTAAGGGACACTGAAGCTTTCTTT. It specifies CASSLRDTEAFF.

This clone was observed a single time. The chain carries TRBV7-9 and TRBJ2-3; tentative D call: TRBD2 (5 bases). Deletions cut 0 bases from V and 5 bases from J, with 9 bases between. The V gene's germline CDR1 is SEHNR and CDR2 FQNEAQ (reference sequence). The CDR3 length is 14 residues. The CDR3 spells CASSLARVGDTQYF. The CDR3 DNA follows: TGTGCCAGCAGCTTAGCGAGGGTAGGAGATACGCAGTATTTT.

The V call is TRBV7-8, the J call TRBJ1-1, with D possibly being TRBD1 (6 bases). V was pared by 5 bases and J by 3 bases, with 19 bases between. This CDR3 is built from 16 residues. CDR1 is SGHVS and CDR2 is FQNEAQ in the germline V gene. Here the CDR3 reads CASSPRDRQGYTEAFF. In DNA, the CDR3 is TGTGCCAGCAGCCCCCGGGACCGGCAGGGGTACACTGAAGCTTTCTTT.

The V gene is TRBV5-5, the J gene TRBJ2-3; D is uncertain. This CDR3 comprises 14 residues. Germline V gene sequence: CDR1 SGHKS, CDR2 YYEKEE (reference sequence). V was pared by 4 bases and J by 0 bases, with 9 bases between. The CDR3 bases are TGTGCCAGCAGCCTGAGAGTTAGCACAGATACGCAGTATTTT. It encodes CASSLRVSTDTQYF.

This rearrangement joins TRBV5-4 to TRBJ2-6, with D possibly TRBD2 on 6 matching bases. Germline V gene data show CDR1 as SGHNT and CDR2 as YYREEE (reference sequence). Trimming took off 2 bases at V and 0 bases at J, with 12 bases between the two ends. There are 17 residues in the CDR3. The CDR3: CASSLPGTPSGANVLTF. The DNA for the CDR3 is TGTGCCAGCAGCTTACCCGGGACTCCCTCTGGGGCCAACGTCCTGACTTTC.

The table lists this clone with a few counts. In nucleotides, the CDR3 is TGTGCCAGCAGCTTGGGGACAGGGGGAAACTACGAGCAGTACTTC. The encoded protein is CASSLGTGGNYEQYF. V is TRBV7-3 and J is TRBJ2-7, with TRBD1 matching over 11 bases. J was trimmed by 3 bases and V by 3 bases; bases with no gene match: 4. The germline CDR1 and CDR2 sequences are SGHTA and FQGTGA. CDR3 size: 15 residues. The full variable domain, its missing parts supplied by reference TRBV7-3 and TRBJ2-7, is GAGVSQTPSNKVTEKGKYVELRCDPISGHTALYWYRQSLGQGPEFLIYFQGTGAADDSGLPNDRFFAVRPEGSVSTLKIQRTERGDSAVYLCASSLGTGGNYEQYFGPGTRLTVT.

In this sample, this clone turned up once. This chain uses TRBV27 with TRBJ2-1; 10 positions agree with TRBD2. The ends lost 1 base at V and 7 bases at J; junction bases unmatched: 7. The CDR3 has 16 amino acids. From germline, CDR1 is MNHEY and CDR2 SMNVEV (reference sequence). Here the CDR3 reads CASSLLLAGARNEQFF. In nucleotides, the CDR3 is TGTGCCAGCAGTTTATTGCTAGCGGGGGCGAGGAATGAGCAGTTCTTC.

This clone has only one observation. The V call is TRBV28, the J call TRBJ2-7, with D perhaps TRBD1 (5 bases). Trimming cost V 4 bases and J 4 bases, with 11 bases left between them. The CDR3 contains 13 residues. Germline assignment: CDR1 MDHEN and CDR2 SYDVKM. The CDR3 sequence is CASSSQGVYEQYF. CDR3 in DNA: TGTGCCAGCAGTTCGCAGGGCGTTTACGAGCAGTACTTC. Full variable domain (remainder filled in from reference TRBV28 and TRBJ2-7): DVKVTQSSRYLVKRTGEKVFLECVQDMDHENMFWYRQDPGLGLRLIYFSYDVKMKEKGDIPEGYSVSREKKERFSLILESASTNQTSMYLCASSSQGVYEQYFGPGTRLTVT.

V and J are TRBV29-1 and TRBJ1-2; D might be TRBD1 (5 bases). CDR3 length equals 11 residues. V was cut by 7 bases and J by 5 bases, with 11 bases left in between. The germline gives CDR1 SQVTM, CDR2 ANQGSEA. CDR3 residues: CSGRDGYGYTF. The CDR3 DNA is TGCAGCGGTCGGGACGGATATGGCTACACCTTC.

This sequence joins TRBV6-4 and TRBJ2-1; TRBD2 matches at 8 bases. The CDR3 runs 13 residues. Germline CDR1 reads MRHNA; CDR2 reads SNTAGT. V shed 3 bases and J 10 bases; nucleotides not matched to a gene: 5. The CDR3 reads CASSEEVAGEQFF. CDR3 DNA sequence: TGTGCCAGCAGTGAGGAGGTAGCGGGGGAGCAGTTCTTC.

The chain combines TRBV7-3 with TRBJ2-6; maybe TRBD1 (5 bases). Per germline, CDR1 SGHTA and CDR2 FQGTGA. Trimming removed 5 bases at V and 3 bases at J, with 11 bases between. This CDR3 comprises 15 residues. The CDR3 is CASSVPGYGANVLTF. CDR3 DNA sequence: TGTGCCAGCAGCGTGCCAGGGTATGGGGCCAACGTCCTGACTTTC. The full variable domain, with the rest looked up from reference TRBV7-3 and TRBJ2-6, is GAGVSQTPSNKVTEKGKYVELRCDPISGHTALYWYRQSLGQGPEFLIYFQGTGAADDSGLPNDRFFAVRPEGSVSTLKIQRTERGDSAVYLCASSVPGYGANVLTFGAGSRLTVL.